This T cell receptor beta chain was sequenced for a study of T cells in Graves' hyperthyroidism and ophthalmopathy. Authors of the study amplified TCR beta CDR3 regions from RNA transcripts. The primer set for the first-round RT-PCR of the TCR CDR3 was HTBI. TCRdb reprocessed the multiplex PCR reads with MiXCR, giving one entry per CDR3 protein. The sample holds 150,000 to 200,000 distinct CDR3 sequences, over 8% seen once. Study-wide findings and caveats: Blood also held most thyroid clonotypes expanded beyond 0.001.

This clonotype was seen repeatedly, ten times or more. Its specificity is unknown. V gave up 6 bases and J gave up 2 bases, with 16 bases separating them. The CDR3 extends over 14 amino acids. CDR1 SQVTM and CDR2 ANQGSEA come from the germline V gene. Diagnostic assessment was based on clinical symptoms, serum thyroxine and TRAb, thyroid ultrasound and orbital computed tomography. Sequencing used blood. The gene calls are TRBV29-1 and TRBJ2-5; possible D gene TRBD2, 6 bases. The sequence was collected from a woman aged 18-30 years with Graves' hyperthyroidism that later progressed to Graves' ophthalmopathy. CDR3 amino acids: CSVLREMKQETQYF. CDR3 coding DNA: TGCAGCGTACTCCGGGAGATGAAACAAGAGACCCAGTACTTC.